One T cell receptor (beta chain) is described in this entry. Its antigen is currently unknown. This table comes from immunoSEQ multiplex PCR, and its TCRdb copy is limited to in-frame clones, with some not included. The data contain approximately 130,000 clones, 93% of them singletons. V was trimmed by 7 bases and J by 5 bases, leaving 7 bases between them. The germline CDR1 and CDR2 sequences are MNHEY and SVGAGI. The length of the CDR3 is 11 residues. This specimen comes from a study of T cell responses to AZD1222 COVID-19 vaccine. Across the study: Pooling was applied to second doses at about 4 or about 12 weeks.

Whole-study results and caveats: Donors skewed white British and female; clonal diversity was possibly underestimated. The CD4 TCRs associated with vaccination extended across spike and predominated at 160-218 and 743-854.

The specimen comprised peripheral blood, sampled on day 0 of AZD1222 vaccination. The rearrangement joins TRBV6-5 to TRBJ2-3; perhaps TRBD2 as D (5 bases). The sequence was collected from an adult in good health. The CDR3 bases are TGTGCCAGCAACCGGGGAGATACGCAGTATTTT. Translated, it gives CASNRGDTQYF.